This TCR beta chain comes out of a study of T cells in Graves' hyperthyroidism and ophthalmopathy. Study-level findings and limits: Separating ophthalmopathy from stable hyperthyroidism was achieved by a 13 V-J model. Blood shared most expanded thyroid clonotypes above 0.001.

RNA transcripts yielded amplified TCR beta CDR3 regions. With the HTBI primer set, the TCR CDR3 went through a first round of RT-PCR. One entry per CDR3 protein results from TCRdb running MiXCR on the multiplex PCR reads. The data hold around 580,000 distinct CDR3 sequences, with about 43% observed a single time. Graves' hyperthyroidism qualified as stable when ophthalmopathy did not progress within 18 months. Aged 18 to 65, the patients had hyperthyroidism that was newly diagnosed and had lasted under 2 months. CDR1 and CDR2 from the germline V gene are LNHDA and SQIVND (reference sequence). The CDR3 has 12 residues. Many counts were recorded for this clonotype. Its antigen is still unknown. An end of the junction does not agree with germline; a read error may underlie this.

The chain links TRBV19 to TRBJ2-5, with D possibly being TRBD1 (6 bases). The sample was peripheral blood or thyroid tissue (not recorded which). The sequence was obtained from a woman in her late teens or twenties with Graves' hyperthyroidism. The chain's CDR3 is CANSTQGETQYF. The CDR3 region has the DNA TGTGCCAATAGTACACAGGGAGAGACCCAGTACTTC.